This TCR beta chain appears in the sequencing data of a study of early T cells in non-severe SARS-CoV-2 infection. Study in general: Sequencing of unsorted whole blood was done on bulk RNA, leaving chains unpaired.

This clonotype was seen more than once but under ten times. Germline V CDR1 and CDR2: MNHNS, SASEGT. The CDR3 sequence is 14 residues long. With 8 bases clipped from V and 2 bases from J, the junction kept 5 bases outside the gene matches. Separate cDNA molecules each had unique molecular identifiers attached to them. From the 5' RACE reads, TCRdb called clonotypes with MiXCR, one entry per CDR3 protein. Here the sample spans around 98,000 distinct CDR3 sequences, more than 9.5% being singletons. The chain is built from TRBV6-1 and TRBJ2-3; 9 bases align to TRBD1. This clonotype originated in an adult who was a healthcare worker with PCR-confirmed SARS-CoV-2 infection or an uninfected control (not recorded which). The material sequenced was whole blood. CDR3 sequence reads: CASPGQGFTDTQYF. For the CDR3, the DNA is TGTGCCAGCCCGGGACAGGGCTTCACAGATACGCAGTATTTT.